This T cell receptor (beta chain) was observed in a study of T-cell memory formation after mild COVID-19. TCRdb ran MiXCR on the 5' RACE reads and lists one entry per CDR3 protein. The sample includes 150,000 to 200,000 distinct CDR3 sequences, 13% to 15% seen only once; the top ten take about 14%. With 7 bases removed from V and 4 bases from J, the gap between germline ends came to 14 bases. This CDR3 is 14 amino acids long. The germline gives CDR1 LGHNT, CDR2 FRNRAP. The chain carries TRBV12-5 and TRBJ1-5, with D possibly being TRBD1 (6 bases). This clonotype was sampled from an adult woman who had mild COVID-19 (a few samples of this study predate the infection). Cell type and time point are not known. Sequencing was carried out using PBMCs or a T cell subset sorted from them (not recorded which). The DNA for the CDR3 is TGTGCTAGTGCCACCGGGACAAAGAATCAGCCCCAGCATTTT. Translated, it gives CASATGTKNQPQHF.